The TCR beta chain under discussion was sequenced for a study of human T cells and chemical hapten exposure. Overall study results and limits: Versus controls, significantly more large CDR3 similarity clusters arose from expanded TCRs.

Library preparation tagged each individual cDNA molecule with a unique molecular identifier. Using its own MiXCR run on the RACE reads, TCRdb lists one record per CDR3 protein. The profile shows 71,000 or so distinct CDR3 sequences, over 7.5% of them singletons. As concerns this clonotype: Its antigen is not identified.

As for time point: patch test 1, 2 weeks after DPC sensitization. The sample's treatment: therapeutic diphenylcyclopropenone sensitization with weekly scalp DPC. The clonotype comes from a woman aged 40 to 50 with alopecia areata. Some clones in this sample may be carry-over from other donors' samples. The sequenced sample was whole blood, obtained in connection with sensitization to the hapten diphenylcyclopropenone (DPC).

This chain's CDR3 is CASGGGSIQYF. In DNA, the CDR3 is TGCGCCAGCGGTGGGGGGAGCATTCAGTACTTC. The V and J genes are TRBV10-2 and TRBJ2-4; TRBD2 is a possible D gene (6 bases). Germline V CDR1 and CDR2: WSHSY, SAAADI. The CDR3 spans 11 residues. With 8 bases removed from V and 9 bases from J, the gap between germline ends came to 11 bases.